This record looks at one T cell receptor beta chain sequence and its context. There is no known antigen for this receptor. Base quality data are lacking; no much larger clone is found one base away. This record belongs to a study of shared clonotypes between healthy human individuals (dated by TCRdb to between 2020 and 2021). Concerning the study at large: Three men and a couple of women, aged 18 to 49 years, made up the cohort. Per donor, three plates each were used for CD4 naive and CD4 memory, two for CD8 naive, and one for CD8 memory. Blood TCR repertoires of four to six healthy adults were deeply sequenced to estimate repertoire size and the extent of clonotype sharing between individuals. To increase sequencing depth and limit assay-specific biases, different laboratories used diverse techniques to prepare libraries and sequence TCR repertoires. Between about 0.8 and 9 billion PBMCs per donor were obtained by leukapheresis. Broader findings and caveats from the paper: Compared with non-shared clonotypes, clonotypes shared by all four sorted-subset donors had higher generation probabilities. Sampling was restricted to blood, and TCR repertoires in tissues likely differ from the TCR repertoires found in blood. Pairwise subsampling led to the expectation that sequencing depth would affect the degree of clonotype sharing among donors. Because the study included a small number of donors, the genetic and exposure-history diversity represented was limited. Incomplete sequencing was indicated by rarefaction of sorted-subset datasets, despite the large sequencing depth. Across a few donors, roughly 5.4% of naive CD4, roughly 3.5% of naive CD8, about 2% of memory CD4, and 0.4% of memory CD8 clonotypes were shared. Naive subsets generally had larger estimated clonotype richness than memory subsets did.

Using the deep immunoSEQ assay, TCR CDR3 regions were amplified from genomic DNA by multiplex PCR. For each cell subset, the extracted genomic DNA was distributed evenly across all wells of several immunoSEQ 96-well plates, and each plate served as one replicate. Each replicate PCR for sorted subsets received around 200 ng genomic DNA, equal to some 32,000 T cell genomes. The purified libraries were quantified using a Qubit 3.0 fluorometer, sized with a Bioanalyzer 2100, and then quantified again using the KAPA Library Quantification kit. A separate single-read 150-cycle Illumina NextSeq 550 flow cell was used to sequence each immunoSEQ 96-well plate. The authors processed their data as follows. The immunoSEQ output contained only junctional sequences without quality scores, so filtering could not match that applied to full-length reads. To assign V/J genes and CDR3, sequences were annotated using PyIR, a Python wrapper for IgBLAST v1.9, with IMGT germline references. Reads were filtered out if the reads had weak V/J assignments (E-value above 1e-6), no CDR3, stop codons, out-of-frame junctions, or ambiguous translated residues. A V3J clonotype was defined by an identical inferred V gene, J gene, and CDR3 amino acid sequence. Percentage overlap between repertoires was computed as shared unique clonotypes divided by the size of the smaller repertoire. RTK rarefaction, the Chao1 estimator, and Recon v2.1 estimates of unobserved clonotypes were used to assess repertoire richness. For all TCRbeta clonotypes obtained by the gDNA method from a few donors, generation probabilities were computed with OLGA. TCRdb limited this immuneACCESS table to in-frame rearrangements with V and J called. A share of clones is missing; checked studies link under half to unresolved V genes, and the rest is unexplained. That table furnishes V, J and clone size, whereas the DNA furnished D and trimming. The sample data list some 1,100,000 clones, and 78% of these were observed just once. Roughly 0.56% of the sample lies in the top ten.

Compared with germline, V lacks 3 bases and J lacks 6 bases; bases without a gene match: 12. The germline V gene encodes CDR1 SGHNT and CDR2 YYREEE (reference sequence). The CDR3 holds 15 amino acids from the cysteine to the phenylalanine. Just the 45-base CDR3 DNA is kept, in frame starting at base 1. The donors were healthy, HIV-negative adults with no recently reported acute infections or vaccinations. Only Caucasian adults living in Nashville, Tennessee, USA were represented among the donors. CD4+ T cells were enriched through magnetic negative selection, after which naive cells were positively selected on CD45RA and the remaining negative fraction served as the memory subset. After blood collection by leukapheresis, PBMCs were isolated using Ficoll-Histopaque density gradient centrifugation and then cryopreserved in the vapor phase of liquid nitrogen. Analytical flow cytometry was used to check the purity and quantity of every magnetically sorted T cell population. Genomic DNA was isolated from every sorted fraction and measured by UV absorbance on a Nanodrop 2000c.

The TCR was taken from a man aged 18 to 35 in good health. Some clones in this sample may be carry-over from other donors' samples. Sequencing was done on a sample of memory CD4+ T cells from PBMCs. Per the publication, the cell subset or site label means: CD45RA-negative fraction. Recombination connected TRBV5-4 to TRBJ2-7, with 7 bases aligning to TRBD1. Read as DNA, the sequence is TGTGCCAGCAGCTCCGGGACAGAGTTATTCGGCGAGCAGTACTTC. Translation gives CASSSGTELFGEQYF.